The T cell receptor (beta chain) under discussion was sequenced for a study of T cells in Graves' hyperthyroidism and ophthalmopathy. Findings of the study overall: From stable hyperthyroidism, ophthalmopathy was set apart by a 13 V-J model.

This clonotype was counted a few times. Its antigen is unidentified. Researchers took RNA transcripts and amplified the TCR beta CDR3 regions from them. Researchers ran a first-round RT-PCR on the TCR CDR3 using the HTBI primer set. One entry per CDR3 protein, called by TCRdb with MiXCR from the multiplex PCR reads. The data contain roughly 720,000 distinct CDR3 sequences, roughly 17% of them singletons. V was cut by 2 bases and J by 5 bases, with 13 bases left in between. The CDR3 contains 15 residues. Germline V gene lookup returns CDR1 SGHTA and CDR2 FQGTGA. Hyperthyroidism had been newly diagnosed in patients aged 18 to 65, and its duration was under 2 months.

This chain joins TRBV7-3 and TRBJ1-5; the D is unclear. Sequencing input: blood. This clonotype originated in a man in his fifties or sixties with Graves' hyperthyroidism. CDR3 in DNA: TGTGCCAGCAGCTTACAAGGTGGCAGAGATCAGCCCCAGCATTTT. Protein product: CASSLQGGRDQPQHF.